This T cell receptor (beta chain) was sequenced in a study of cytomegalovirus exposure and HLA in healthy donors. With respect to this clone: The antigen remains undetermined.

The CDR3 is 13 amino acids. Germline loops: CDR1 SQVTM, CDR2 ANQGSEA. V shed 3 bases and J shed 4 bases, with 10 bases lying between them. Study conclusions and caveats: Published work reported that the classifier diagnosed cytomegalovirus status with high specificity and sensitivity.

Profiled with immunoSEQ multiplex PCR; TCRdb holds only in-frame clones, not every one. The table includes around 130,000 clones, almost 90% detected once. The donors were in the roughly 130-subject validation cohort, distinct from the roughly 700-subject first cohort. This clonotype was obtained from a man aged 30-40 years in good health and CMV-seronegative. Source material: PBMCs. The V gene is TRBV29-1, the J gene TRBJ2-1; the D is unclear. CDR3: CSVESRRYNEQFF. The CDR3 DNA is TGCAGCGTTGAGTCGCGGAGATACAATGAGCAGTTCTTC.